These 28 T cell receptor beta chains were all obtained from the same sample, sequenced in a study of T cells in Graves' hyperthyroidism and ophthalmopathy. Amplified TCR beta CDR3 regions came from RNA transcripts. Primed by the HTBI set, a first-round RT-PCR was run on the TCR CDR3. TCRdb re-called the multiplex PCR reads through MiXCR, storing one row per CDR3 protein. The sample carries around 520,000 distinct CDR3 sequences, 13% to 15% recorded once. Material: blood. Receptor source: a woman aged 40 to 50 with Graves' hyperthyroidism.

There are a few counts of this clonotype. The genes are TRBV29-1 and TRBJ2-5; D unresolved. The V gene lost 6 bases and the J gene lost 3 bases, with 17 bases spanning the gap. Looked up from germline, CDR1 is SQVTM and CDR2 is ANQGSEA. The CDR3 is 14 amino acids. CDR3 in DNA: TGCAGCGTCTCCCGCCCCCCTGGGGAAGAGACCCAGTACTTC. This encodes CSVSRPPGEETQYF.

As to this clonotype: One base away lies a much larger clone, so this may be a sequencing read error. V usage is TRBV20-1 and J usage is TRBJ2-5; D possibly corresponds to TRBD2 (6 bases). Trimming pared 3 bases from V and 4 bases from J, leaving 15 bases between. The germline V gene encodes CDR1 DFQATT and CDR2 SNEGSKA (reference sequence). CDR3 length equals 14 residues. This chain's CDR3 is CSASPGTYRETQYF. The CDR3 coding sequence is TGCAGTGCTAGCCCGGGGACTTATCGAGAGACCCAGTACTTC.

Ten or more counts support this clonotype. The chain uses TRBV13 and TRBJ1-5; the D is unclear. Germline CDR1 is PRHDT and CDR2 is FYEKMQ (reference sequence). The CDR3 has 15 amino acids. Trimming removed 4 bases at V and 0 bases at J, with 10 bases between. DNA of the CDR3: TGTGCCAGCAGCTCGAGAAAGTATAGCAATCAGCCCCAGCATTTT. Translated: CASSSRKYSNQPQHF. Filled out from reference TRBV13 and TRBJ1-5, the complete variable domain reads AAGVIQSPRHLIKEKRETATLKCYPIPRHDTVYWYQQGPGQDPQFLISFYEKMQSDKGSIPDRFSAQQFSDYHSELNMSSLELGDSALYFCASSSRKYSNQPQHFGDGTRLSIL.

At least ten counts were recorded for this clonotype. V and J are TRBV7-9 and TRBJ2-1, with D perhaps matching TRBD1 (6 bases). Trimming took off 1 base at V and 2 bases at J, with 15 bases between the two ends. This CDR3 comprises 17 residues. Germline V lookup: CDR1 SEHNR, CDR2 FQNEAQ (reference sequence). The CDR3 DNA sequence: TGTGCCAGCAGCTTAGGTTTGGGGGCATTCGCCTACAATGAGCAGTTCTTC. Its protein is CASSLGLGAFAYNEQFF.

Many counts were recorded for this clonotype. CDR3 nucleotides: TGTGCCAGCAGCGTAGGAATTACAGATACGCAGTATTTT. It is translated as CASSVGITDTQYF. The chain employs TRBV9 and TRBJ2-3, with D hard to call. In germline, CDR1 is SGDLS, CDR2 YYNGEE. CDR3 length equals 13 residues. V was cut by 0 bases and J by 3 bases, with 5 bases left in between.

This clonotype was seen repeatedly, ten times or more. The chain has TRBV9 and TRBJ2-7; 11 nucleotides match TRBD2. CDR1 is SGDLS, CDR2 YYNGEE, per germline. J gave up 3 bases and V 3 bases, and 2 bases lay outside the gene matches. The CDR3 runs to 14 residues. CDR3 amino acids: CASSEGTSGYEQYF. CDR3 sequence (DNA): TGTGCCAGCAGCGAAGGGACTAGCGGCTACGAGCAGTACTTC.

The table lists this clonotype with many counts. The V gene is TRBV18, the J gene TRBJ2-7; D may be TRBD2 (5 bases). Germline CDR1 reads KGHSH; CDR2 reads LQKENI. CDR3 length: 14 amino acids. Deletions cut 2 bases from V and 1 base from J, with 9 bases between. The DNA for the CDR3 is TGTGCCAGCTCACCAAGAGAGGGTTCCTACGAGCAGTACTTC. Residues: CASSPREGSYEQYF.

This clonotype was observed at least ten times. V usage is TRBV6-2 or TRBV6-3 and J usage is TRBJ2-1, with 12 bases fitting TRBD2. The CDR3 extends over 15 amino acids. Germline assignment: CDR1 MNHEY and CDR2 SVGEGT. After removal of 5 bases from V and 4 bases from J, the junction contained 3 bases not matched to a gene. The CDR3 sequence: CASSRTSGVYNEQFF. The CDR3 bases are TGTGCCAGCAGTCGGACTAGCGGGGTATACAATGAGCAGTTCTTC.

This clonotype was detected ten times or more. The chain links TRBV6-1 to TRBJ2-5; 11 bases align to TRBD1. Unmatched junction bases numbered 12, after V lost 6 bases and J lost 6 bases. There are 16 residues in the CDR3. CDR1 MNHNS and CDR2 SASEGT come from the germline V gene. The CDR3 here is CASSKGGGTGGKTQYF. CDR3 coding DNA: TGTGCCAGCAGCAAGGGAGGGGGGACAGGGGGGAAGACCCAGTACTTC.

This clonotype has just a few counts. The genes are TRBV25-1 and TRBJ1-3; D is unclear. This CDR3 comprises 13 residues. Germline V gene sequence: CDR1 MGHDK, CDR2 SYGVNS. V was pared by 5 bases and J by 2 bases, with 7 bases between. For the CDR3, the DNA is TGTGCCAGCAGTTCGGGCCCTGGAAACACCATATATTTT. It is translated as CASSSGPGNTIYF.

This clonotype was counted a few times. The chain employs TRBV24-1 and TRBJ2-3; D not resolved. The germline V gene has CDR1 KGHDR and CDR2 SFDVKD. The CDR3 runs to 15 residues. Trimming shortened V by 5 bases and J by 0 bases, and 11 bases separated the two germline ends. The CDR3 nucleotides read TGTGCCACCAGTGGAGTGGGTGGTAGCACAGATACGCAGTATTTT. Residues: CATSGVGGSTDTQYF.

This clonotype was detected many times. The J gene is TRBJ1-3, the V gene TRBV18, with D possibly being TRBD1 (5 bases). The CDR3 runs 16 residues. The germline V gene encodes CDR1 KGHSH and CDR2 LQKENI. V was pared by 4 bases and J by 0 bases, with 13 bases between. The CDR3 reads CASSQGAQSSGNTIYF. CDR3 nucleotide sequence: TGTGCCAGCTCACAAGGGGCTCAGAGCTCTGGAAACACCATATATTTT.

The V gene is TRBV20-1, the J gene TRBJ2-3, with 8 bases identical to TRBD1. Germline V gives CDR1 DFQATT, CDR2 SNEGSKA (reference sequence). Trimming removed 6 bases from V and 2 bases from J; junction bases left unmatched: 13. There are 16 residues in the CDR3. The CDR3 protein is CSANGQGGSDTDTQYF. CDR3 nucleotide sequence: TGCAGTGCAAACGGACAGGGCGGTAGCGACACAGATACGCAGTATTTT.

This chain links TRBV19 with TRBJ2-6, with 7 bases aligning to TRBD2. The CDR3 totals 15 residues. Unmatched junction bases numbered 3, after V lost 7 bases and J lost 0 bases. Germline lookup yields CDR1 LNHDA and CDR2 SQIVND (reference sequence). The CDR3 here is CASNPGGSGANVLTF. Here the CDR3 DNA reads TGTGCCAGTAACCCGGGGGGCTCTGGGGCCAACGTCCTGACTTTC.

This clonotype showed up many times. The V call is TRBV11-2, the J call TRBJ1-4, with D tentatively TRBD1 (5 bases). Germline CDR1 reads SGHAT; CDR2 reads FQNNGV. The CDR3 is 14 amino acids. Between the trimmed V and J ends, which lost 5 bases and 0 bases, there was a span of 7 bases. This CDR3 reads CASSADTTNEKLFF. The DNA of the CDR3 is TGTGCCAGCAGCGCGGACACAACTAATGAAAAACTGTTTTTT.

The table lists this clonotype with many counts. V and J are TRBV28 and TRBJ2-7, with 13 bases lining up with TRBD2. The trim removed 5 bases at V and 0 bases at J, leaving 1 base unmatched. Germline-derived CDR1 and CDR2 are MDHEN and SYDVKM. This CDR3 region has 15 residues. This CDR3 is CASSRTSGSSYEQYF. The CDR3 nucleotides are TGTGCCAGCAGTAGGACTAGCGGGAGCTCCTACGAGCAGTACTTC.

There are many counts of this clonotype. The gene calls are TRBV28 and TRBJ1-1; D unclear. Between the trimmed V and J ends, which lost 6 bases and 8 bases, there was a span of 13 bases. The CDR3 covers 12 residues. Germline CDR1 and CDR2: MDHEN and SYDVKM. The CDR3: CASREPSREAFF. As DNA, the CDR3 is TGTGCCAGCAGGGAACCTTCCCGGGAAGCTTTCTTT. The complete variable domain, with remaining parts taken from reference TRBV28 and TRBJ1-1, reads DVKVTQSSRYLVKRTGEKVFLECVQDMDHENMFWYRQDPGLGLRLIYFSYDVKMKEKGDIPEGYSVSREKKERFSLILESASTNQTSMYLCASREPSREAFFGQGTRLTVV.

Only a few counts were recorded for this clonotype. The CDR3 DNA follows: TGTGCCTGGAGTGGGGTGTATACCGGGGCCAACGTCCTGACTTTC. It translates to CAWSGVYTGANVLTF. The genes are TRBV30 and TRBJ2-6; D unresolved. There are 15 residues in the CDR3. CDR1 GTSNPN and CDR2 SVGIG come from the germline V gene (reference sequence). V lost 1 base and J 4 bases, leaving 11 bases between the germline ends.

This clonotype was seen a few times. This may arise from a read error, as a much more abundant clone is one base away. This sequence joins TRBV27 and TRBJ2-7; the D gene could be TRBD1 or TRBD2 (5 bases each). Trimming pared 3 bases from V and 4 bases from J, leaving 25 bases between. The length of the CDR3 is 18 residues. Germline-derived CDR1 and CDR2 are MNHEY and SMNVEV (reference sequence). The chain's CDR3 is CASSLILPGTGKSYEQYF. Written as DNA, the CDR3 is TGTGCCAGCAGTTTGATCCTCCCAGGGACGGGAAAGTCGTACGAGCAGTACTTC.

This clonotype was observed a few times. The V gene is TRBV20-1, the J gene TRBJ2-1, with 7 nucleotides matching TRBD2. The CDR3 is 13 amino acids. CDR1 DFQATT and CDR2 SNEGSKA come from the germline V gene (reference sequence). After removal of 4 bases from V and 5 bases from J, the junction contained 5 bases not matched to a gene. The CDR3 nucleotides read TGCAGTGCTAAAAGGCGGGAGCACAATGAGCAGTTCTTC. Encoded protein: CSAKRREHNEQFF.

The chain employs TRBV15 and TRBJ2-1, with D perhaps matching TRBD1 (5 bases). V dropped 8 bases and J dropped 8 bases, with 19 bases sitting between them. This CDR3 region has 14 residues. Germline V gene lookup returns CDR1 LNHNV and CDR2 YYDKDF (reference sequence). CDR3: CATAAVRWGYEQFF. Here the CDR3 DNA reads TGTGCCACCGCCGCCGTCAGGTGGGGCTATGAGCAGTTCTTC.

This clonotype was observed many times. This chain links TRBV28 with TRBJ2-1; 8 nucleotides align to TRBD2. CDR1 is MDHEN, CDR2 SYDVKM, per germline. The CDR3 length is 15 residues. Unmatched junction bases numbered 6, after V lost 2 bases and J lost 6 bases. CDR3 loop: CASSLAGGGSNEQFF. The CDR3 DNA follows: TGTGCCAGCAGTTTAGCGGGGGGCGGTAGCAATGAGCAGTTCTTC.

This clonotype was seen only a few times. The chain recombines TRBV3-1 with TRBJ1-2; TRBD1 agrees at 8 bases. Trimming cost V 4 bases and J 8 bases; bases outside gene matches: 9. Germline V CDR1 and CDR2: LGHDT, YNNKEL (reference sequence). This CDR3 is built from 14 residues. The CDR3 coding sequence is TGTGCCAGCAGCCCAAGGGACAGGACGGGGGGCTACACCTTC. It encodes CASSPRDRTGGYTF.

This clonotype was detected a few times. The CDR3 reads CAWSRSGPKWETQYF. The DNA of the CDR3 is TGTGCCTGGAGCCGTAGCGGCCCTAAGTGGGAGACCCAGTACTTC. V is TRBV30 and J is TRBJ2-5; the D gene is possibly TRBD2 (6 bases). CDR3 length equals 15 residues. V gave up 3 bases and J gave up 5 bases, with 19 bases separating them. The germline gives CDR1 GTSNPN, CDR2 SVGIG (reference sequence).

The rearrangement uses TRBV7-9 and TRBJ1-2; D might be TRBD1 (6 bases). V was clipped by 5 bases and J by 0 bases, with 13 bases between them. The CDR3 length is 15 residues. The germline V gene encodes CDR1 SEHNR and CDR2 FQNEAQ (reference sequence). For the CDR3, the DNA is TGTGCCAGCAGCCCTGGGACAAATGCTAACTATGGCTACACCTTC. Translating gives CASSPGTNANYGYTF.

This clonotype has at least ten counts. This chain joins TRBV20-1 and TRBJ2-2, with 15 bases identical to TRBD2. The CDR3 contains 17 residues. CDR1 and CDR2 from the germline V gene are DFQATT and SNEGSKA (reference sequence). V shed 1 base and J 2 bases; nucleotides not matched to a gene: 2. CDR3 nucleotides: TGCAGTGCTAGAGGGACTAGCGGGAGGGCAAACACCGGGGAGCTGTTTTTT. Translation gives CSARGTSGRANTGELFF.

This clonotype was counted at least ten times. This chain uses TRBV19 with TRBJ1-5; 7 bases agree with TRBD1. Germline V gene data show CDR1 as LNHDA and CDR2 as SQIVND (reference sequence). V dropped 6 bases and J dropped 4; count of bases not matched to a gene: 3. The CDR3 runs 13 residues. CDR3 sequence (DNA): TGTGCCAGTAGCGAACAGGGGAATCAGCCCCAGCATTTT. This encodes CASSEQGNQPQHF.

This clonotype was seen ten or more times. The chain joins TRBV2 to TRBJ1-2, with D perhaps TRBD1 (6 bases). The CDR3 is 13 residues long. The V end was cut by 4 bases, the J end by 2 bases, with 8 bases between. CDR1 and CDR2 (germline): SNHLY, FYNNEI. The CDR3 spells CASSADRNYGYTF. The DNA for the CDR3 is TGTGCCAGCAGTGCCGACAGGAACTATGGCTACACCTTC.